These 8 T cell receptor beta chains were sequenced from one sample in a study of T cells after posttransplantation cyclophosphamide. Sequenced by immunoSEQ multiplex PCR; TCRdb stores in-frame clones only, minus some. The sample lists 4,600 or so clones; 82% were seen once. Busulfan-fludarabine conditioning, marrow transplant, and cyclophosphamide on days +3 and +4 were administered. This sample comprised PBMCs, obtained 86 days after allogeneic stem cell transplant with posttransplant cyclophosphamide. These receptors were taken from a male patient in his fifties who received an allogeneic stem cell transplant from an unrelated donor, was CMV-positive, and had acute GVHD only. Certain T cells may be donor cells from the graft.

Concerning this clone itself: At one end, the junction sequence differs from germline, possibly due to a read error. The rearrangement uses TRBV16 and TRBJ2-1; weak D call: TRBD2 (7 bases). Germline CDR1 KGHSY, CDR2 FQNENV. The CDR3 is 14 amino acids. The CDR3 nucleotides are TGTGCCAGCAGCCAATCTTCTCTCGCCGGGGGGCCGGTCTTC. This translates into CASSQSSLAGGPVF.

The CDR3 DNA reads as TGTGCCAGCAGCCCCCAACCCCCGGGCACTGAAGCTTTCTTT. Protein sequence: CASSPQPPGTEAFF. The genes are TRBV7-2 and TRBJ1-1, with unresolved D. Germline assignment: CDR1 SGHTA and CDR2 FQGNSA. Trimming removed 5 bases from V and 4 bases from J, with 14 bases in between. There are 14 residues in the CDR3. Full variable domain (remainder filled in from reference TRBV7-2 and TRBJ1-1): GAGVSQSPSNKVTEKGKDVELRCDPISGHTALYWYRQSLGQGLEFLIYFQGNSAPDKSGLPSDRFSAERTGGSVSTLTIQRTQQEDSAVYLCASSPQPPGTEAFFGQGTRLTVV.

This clone was counted between two and nine times. The chain joins TRBV2 to TRBJ1-2; D remains unclear. The V and J ends lost 4 bases and 1 base respectively, with 4 bases between them. The germline CDR1 and CDR2 sequences are SNHLY and FYNNEI. The CDR3 runs 12 residues. The CDR3 sequence: CASSASNYGYTF. The CDR3 DNA sequence: TGTGCCAGCAGTGCCAGTAACTATGGCTACACCTTC.

The V gene is TRBV2, the J gene TRBJ2-7; D perhaps matches TRBD1 (6 bases). This CDR3 is 16 amino acids long. Germline CDR1 is SNHLY and CDR2 is FYNNEI. V was pared by 6 bases and J by 2 bases, with 20 bases between. CDR3: CASSVDVQGLTYEQYF. CDR3 sequence (DNA): TGTGCCAGCAGCGTAGACGTACAGGGCCTAACCTACGAGCAGTACTTC.

V gene TRBV4-3 combines with J gene TRBJ2-3; D ambiguous. The V and J ends lost 1 base and 2 bases respectively, with 16 bases between them. The germline V gene encodes CDR1 LGHNA and CDR2 YSLEER. This CDR3 is 17 amino acids long. The CDR3 DNA reads as TGCGCCAGCAGCCAAGTGGCCCCCCTTGGTTCCACAGATACGCAGTATTTT. This encodes CASSQVAPLGSTDTQYF.

The chain combines TRBV18 with TRBJ2-2; TRBD2 is a possible D gene (5 bases). The germline V and J ends were trimmed by 5 bases and 0 bases, with 16 bases remaining between them. The CDR3 extends over 17 amino acids. Per the germline V gene, CDR1 is KGHSH and CDR2 is LQKENI. CDR3: CASSKYDPAANTGELFF. CDR3 nucleotides: TGTGCCAGCTCAAAGTATGATCCAGCGGCGAACACCGGGGAGCTGTTTTTT.

This rearrangement joins TRBV7-9 to TRBJ1-1, with 7 bases aligning to TRBD1. Losses at the gene ends were 0 bases for V and 4 bases for J; bases not matched to a gene: 8. Germline-derived CDR1 and CDR2 are SEHNR and FQNEAQ (reference sequence). The CDR3 extends over 16 amino acids. CDR3 sequence: CASSLAGNHRGTEAFF. The CDR3 DNA follows: TGTGCCAGCAGCTTAGCCGGTAATCACAGGGGCACTGAAGCTTTCTTT.

V gene TRBV6-5 combines with J gene TRBJ2-7; a weak D match, TRBD2 (6 bases). The germline V gene encodes CDR1 MNHEY and CDR2 SVGAGI. The CDR3 extends over 14 amino acids. V lost 2 bases, J lost 3 bases, and 11 bases lay in between. CDR3 residues: CASSYRPGVYEQYF. The CDR3 nucleotides are TGTGCCAGCAGTTACCGTCCGGGAGTCTACGAGCAGTACTTC.